A single sample is the source of the 16 T cell receptor beta chains below, sequenced in a study of blood T cell repertoires in COVID-19. TCRdb keeps only in-frame clones here, not all; method: immunoSEQ multiplex PCR. The data contain approximately 150,000 clones, 75% to 90% of them singletons. Sequencing was done on a sample of peripheral blood. The source of these receptors is a woman between 55 and 75 years old with active COVID-19.

CDR3 DNA sequence: TGTGCCAGCAGCTTCAACGGTGTTCAGCCCCAGCATTTT. Residues: CASSFNGVQPQHF. This chain links TRBV5-5 with TRBJ1-5; D ambiguous. CDR3 length equals 13 residues. Germline CDR1 reads SGHKS; CDR2 reads YYEKEE (reference sequence). V lost 2 bases, J lost 6 bases, and 9 bases lay in between. Supplemented by reference TRBV5-5 and TRBJ1-5, the full variable domain reads DAGVTQSPTHLIKTRGQQVTLRCSPISGHKSVSWYQQVLGQGPQFIFQYYEKEERGRGNFPDRFSARQFPNYSSELNVNALLLGDSALYLCASSFNGVQPQHFGDGTRLSIL.

The genes are TRBV5-4 and TRBJ2-7; TRBD2 aligns across 13 bases. V was pared by 4 bases and J by 4 bases, with 5 bases of the junction left unmatched. The CDR3 length is 15 residues. The germline CDR1 and CDR2 sequences are SGHNT and YYREEE (reference sequence). CDR3 coding DNA: TGTGCCAGCAGCGGGACTAGCGGGATATCTTACGAGCAGTACTTC. Encoded protein: CASSGTSGISYEQYF.

The chain recombines TRBV11-3 with TRBJ2-3; 13 nucleotides line up with TRBD2. The CDR3 spans 15 residues. The germline gives CDR1 SGHNT, CDR2 YENEEA. With V trimmed by 4 bases and J by 8 bases, 6 bases remained unmatched. The CDR3 region has the DNA TGTGCCAGCAGCTATCAGGGGACTAGCGGGGCTACGCAGTATTTT. Protein product: CASSYQGTSGATQYF.

The chain has TRBV7-3 and TRBJ2-1, with TRBD2 identical over 9 bases. Germline values: CDR1 SGHTA, CDR2 FQGTGA. V lost 4 bases, J lost 8 bases, and 15 bases stayed unmatched. The CDR3 is 17 residues long. The DNA of the CDR3 is TGTGCCAGCAGCTACAGGTCTGCGGGAGGGGCACTAGATGAGCAGTTCTTC. It is translated as CASSYRSAGGALDEQFF.

V is TRBV6-2 or TRBV6-3 and J is TRBJ1-1; D not resolved. V was cut by 2 bases and J by 0 bases, with 13 bases left in between. CDR1 is MNHEY, CDR2 SVGEGT, per germline. CDR3 length: 16 residues. The CDR3 DNA reads TGTGCCAGCAGTTACCCAGCAGGTGCAATGAACACTGAAGCTTTCTTT. Its protein is CASSYPAGAMNTEAFF.

The J gene is TRBJ2-1, the V gene TRBV13, with a weak D call TRBD2 (6 bases). CDR1 and CDR2 from the germline V gene are PRHDT and FYEKMQ (reference sequence). The CDR3 sequence is 17 residues long. Trimming removed 3 bases from V and 5 bases from J, with 20 bases in between. Here the CDR3 DNA reads TGTGCCAGCAGCTTTCAACTAGCACTCCGAACCAACAATGAGCAGTTCTTC. It is translated as CASSFQLALRTNNEQFF.

The V gene is TRBV19, the J gene TRBJ2-5; no clear D gene. The V end was cut by 3 bases, the J end by 4 bases, with 9 bases between. The CDR3 has 13 residues. Germline V lookup: CDR1 LNHDA, CDR2 SQIVND (reference sequence). The CDR3 DNA follows: TGTGCCAGTAGTATTAGTAGCTCAGAGACCCAGTACTTC. It codes for CASSISSSETQYF.

This sequence joins TRBV18 and TRBJ2-3, with 8 positions matching TRBD2. Losses at the gene ends were 4 bases for V and 1 base for J; bases not matched to a gene: 4. The germline gives CDR1 KGHSH, CDR2 LQKENI. The CDR3 extends over 15 amino acids. CDR3 DNA: TGTGCCAGCTCACTTAGCGGGACACGCACAGATACGCAGTATTTT. This codes for CASSLSGTRTDTQYF.

This chain links TRBV19 with TRBJ2-5; D remains ambiguous. Germline V gene lookup returns CDR1 LNHDA and CDR2 SQIVND (reference sequence). V was shortened by 9 bases and J by 5 bases, with 16 bases between the two germline ends. The CDR3 is made up of 13 amino acids. The CDR3 region has the DNA TGTGCCAGCTCACTACAATCATCGGAGACCCAGTACTTC. Translated: CASSLQSSETQYF. The full variable domain, completed using reference TRBV19 and TRBJ2-5, is DGGITQSPKYLFRKEGQNVTLSCEQNLNHDAMYWYRQDPGQGLRLIYYSQIVNDFQKGDIAEGYSVSREKKESFPLTVTSAQKNPTAFYLCASSLQSSETQYFGPGTRLLVL.

This rearrangement joins TRBV30 to TRBJ1-6; D is possibly TRBD1 (6 bases). Trimming left V 3 bases short and J 5 bases short, with 11 bases between. The CDR3 contains 14 residues. Germline loops: CDR1 GTSNPN, CDR2 SVGIG (reference sequence). This CDR3 is CAWSPDRNNSPLHF. CDR3 bases: TGTGCCTGGAGCCCGGACAGAAATAATTCACCCCTCCACTTT.

This chain links TRBV6-5 with TRBJ1-1; D is undetermined. The CDR3 covers 14 residues. V shed 7 bases and J shed 0 bases, with 12 bases lying between them. Germline values: CDR1 MNHEY, CDR2 SVGAGI. The CDR3 region has the DNA TGTGCCAGCATTCCCAGCGCCCTGAACACTGAAGCTTTCTTT. Its protein is CASIPSALNTEAFF.

The chain is built from TRBV6-5 and TRBJ2-1, with D perhaps matching TRBD2 (6 bases). The germline gives CDR1 MNHEY, CDR2 SVGAGI. V was cut by 3 bases and J by 6 bases, with 9 bases left in between. This CDR3 region has 13 residues. CDR3 sequence (DNA): TGTGCCAGCAGTTATTCGGGGGTCAATGAGCAGTTCTTC. Translated, it gives CASSYSGVNEQFF.

This chain connects TRBV7-6 to TRBJ2-5; D is perhaps TRBD2 (6 bases). Per the germline V gene, CDR1 is SGHVS and CDR2 is FNYEAQ. The V end was cut by 1 base, the J end by 6 bases, with 15 bases between. The length of the CDR3 is 15 residues. CDR3 residues: CASSLGMGGGQTQYF. CDR3 DNA: TGTGCCAGCAGCTTAGGGATGGGGGGTGGACAGACCCAGTACTTC.

The chain combines TRBV29-1 with TRBJ2-1, with TRBD2 matching 7 bases. The CDR3 runs to 15 residues. Trimming took 3 bases from V and 0 from J; bases not matched to a gene: 5. Germline assignment: CDR1 SQVTM and CDR2 ANQGSEA. CDR3 DNA: TGCAGCGTTGAGCGGGGCGGGAGCTCCTACAATGAGCAGTTCTTC. Protein: CSVERGGSSYNEQFF.

The rearrangement links TRBV7-2 to TRBJ1-6, with 8 bases matching TRBD1. V dropped 5 bases and J dropped 10; count of bases not matched to a gene: 13. Looked up from germline, CDR1 is SGHTA and CDR2 is FQGNSA. The CDR3 length is 16 residues. CDR3 sequence (DNA): TGTGCCAGCAGCCCCGGGCGGCAGGGGGCAGGATCACCCCTCCACTTT. Translation gives CASSPGRQGAGSPLHF.

The chain couples TRBV5-8 to TRBJ1-1; D uncertain. Between the trimmed V and J ends, which lost 8 bases and 5 bases, there was a span of 10 bases. The CDR3 runs 11 residues. CDR1 SGHTS and CDR2 YDEGEE come from the germline V gene. In DNA form, the CDR3 reads TGTGCCAGGCACCGGTGGACTGAAGCTTTCTTT. Translating it yields CARHRWTEAFF.